This T cell receptor beta chain was recovered during a study of blood T cell repertoires in COVID-19. Study details: Some COVID-19 samples were acute and others convalescent; all came from the United States, Italy and Spain. Sources were T cells, B-cell-depleted T cells, or PBMCs; the material itself was cDNA or gDNA.

This clone appeared once. Authors' methods: Using reference gene primer amplification, nucleated cell counts were estimated. Using immunoSEQ multiplex PCR, the repertoire was profiled, and TCRdb retains in-frame clones only, with some absent. V and J calls and clone size follow that table, whereas D and trimming were derived from the DNA. The repertoire has over 100,000 clones, about 85% of them found once; the top ten carry approximately 1.5%. The CDR3 loop spans 15 amino acids. The germline V gene encodes CDR1 MRHNA and CDR2 SNTAGT. The V gene end was trimmed by 4 bases and the J gene end by 5 bases; junction bases not matched to a gene: 6.

The sequence was collected from a man in his forties with acute or convalescent COVID-19. The rearrangement links TRBV6-4 to TRBJ2-3; 10 nucleotides match TRBD2. Sequencing was done on a sample of peripheral blood. CDR3 loop: CASSALAGGVDTQYF. In DNA form, the CDR3 reads TGTGCCAGCAGTGCGTTAGCGGGGGGAGTAGATACGCAGTATTTT.